The entry below gives a single T cell receptor (beta chain) sequence along with its context. The antigen is undetermined. This sample is part of a study of T cells in Graves' hyperthyroidism and ophthalmopathy. Overall study results and limits: Most thyroid-expanded clonotypes above 0.001 were also found in blood. A model using 13 V-J features told ophthalmopathy apart from stable hyperthyroidism.

The study left out patients who had uncontrolled infection, other autoimmune disease, pregnancy or lactation. RNA transcripts were the template for amplifying TCR beta CDR3 regions. The HTBI primer set was used in a first-round RT-PCR of the TCR CDR3. A single record per CDR3 protein comes from TCRdb applying MiXCR to the multiplex PCR reads. The sample shows about 660,000 distinct CDR3 sequences, 40% to 55% of them seen only once. Germline V lookup: CDR1 ENHRY, CDR2 SYGVKD. The CDR3 spans 13 residues. V was clipped by 2 bases and J by 3 bases, with 7 bases between them. The chain carries TRBV10-3 and TRBJ1-1; D perhaps matches TRBD1 (5 bases). The TCR was taken from an adult man with Graves' disease, either hyperthyroidism or ophthalmopathy (not recorded which). Sequencing was performed on peripheral blood or thyroid tissue (not recorded which). CDR3 bases: TGTGCCATCAGTGAGGCAGGGTACACTGAAGCTTTCTTT. It codes for CAISEAGYTEAFF.